Below, 16 T cell receptor beta chains from the same sample are listed, as sequenced in a study of blood T cell repertoires in COVID-19 (dated by TCRdb to the early 2020s). Library creation used the immunoSEQ multiplex PCR assay. Not all clones reach the TCRdb copy of this immuneACCESS table, which keeps in-frame sequences only. Checked studies attribute under half of the gap to unresolved V genes and leave the rest unexplained. This sample comprises 97,000 or so clones, almost 80% of them detected only once. The top ten constitute 9.8% of the sample. The sample taken for sequencing was peripheral blood. The source of these receptors is a man in his sixties with active or convalescent COVID-19.

The rearrangement links TRBV28 to TRBJ2-1, with TRBD2 matching 9 bases. This CDR3 spans 15 amino acids. Trimming removed 1 base from V and 7 bases from J; junction bases left unmatched: 5. Per germline, CDR1 MDHEN and CDR2 SYDVKM. CDR3 sequence: CASSLFTSGLNEQFF. The DNA of the CDR3 is TGTGCCAGCAGTTTATTTACTAGCGGGCTTAATGAGCAGTTCTTC.

V usage is TRBV7-2 and J usage is TRBJ2-7, with D possibly being TRBD2 (6 bases). Germline lookup yields CDR1 SGHTA and CDR2 FQGNSA. The CDR3 length is 14 residues. V was pared by 4 bases and J by 6 bases, with 16 bases between. The CDR3 DNA reads as TGTGCCAGCAGCTCGGACTACGGTAGCGGCGAGCAGTACTTC. Amino acid sequence: CASSSDYGSGEQYF.

The chain carries TRBV3-1 (or the pseudogene TRBV3-2) and TRBJ2-5; the D gene is possibly TRBD2 (5 bases). The CDR3 length is 13 residues. Trimming cost V 4 bases and J 3 bases, with 9 bases left between them. Germline V gene lookup returns CDR1 LGHDT and CDR2 YNNKEL (reference sequence). The CDR3 DNA sequence: TGTGCCAGCAGCCTCACTAGAGAAGAGACCCAGTACTTC. This sequence encodes CASSLTREETQYF.

This clone occurred a few times. This chain links TRBV14 with TRBJ1-2; possibly TRBD1 for D (5 bases). From germline, CDR1 is SGHDN and CDR2 FVKESK. The V end lost 4 bases, the J end lost 9 bases, and 15 bases lay between the germline ends. The CDR3 has 13 residues. CDR3 nucleotides: TGTGCCAGCAGCCCTTTGGCAGGGCTGAGCTACACCTTC. Translation gives CASSPLAGLSYTF.

The chain recombines TRBV27 with TRBJ2-1; 12 bases map to TRBD2. The germline CDR1 and CDR2 sequences are MNHEY and SMNVEV (reference sequence). J lost 4 bases, V lost 5 bases, and 9 bases had no gene match. The CDR3 runs to 17 residues. The CDR3 nucleotides read TGTGCCAGCAGTCTACCGGGACTAGCGGGTATATACAATGAGCAGTTCTTC. Translating it yields CASSLPGLAGIYNEQFF.

The V and J genes are TRBV27 and TRBJ1-2; possibly TRBD1 for D (6 bases). CDR1 is MNHEY, CDR2 SMNVEV, per germline (reference sequence). Trimming removed 7 bases at V and 8 bases at J, with 11 bases between. This CDR3 is 11 amino acids long. The CDR3 nucleotides read TGTGCCAGCACCGACGGACAGGGCTACACCTTC. Translating gives CASTDGQGYTF.

This CDR3 is CATSDSTGDSNQPQHF. The DNA for the CDR3 is TGTGCCACCAGTGATTCGACGGGGGATAGCAATCAGCCCCAGCATTTT. J is TRBJ1-5 and V is TRBV24-1, with D possibly being TRBD1 (5 bases). This CDR3 is 16 amino acids long. Germline V CDR1 and CDR2: KGHDR, SFDVKD. Trimming pared 2 bases from V and 0 bases from J, leaving 10 bases between.

The chain carries TRBV2 and TRBJ2-3; 14 bases match TRBD2. CDR3 length: 15 amino acids. V was clipped by 10 bases and J by 2 bases; unmatched bases: 5. Germline V gene sequence: CDR1 SNHLY, CDR2 FYNNEI. CDR3 nucleotide sequence: TGTGCCACCGGGACTAGCGGGAGCACCACAGATACGCAGTATTTT. It codes for CATGTSGSTTDTQYF.

The chain combines TRBV24-1 with TRBJ1-2; 10 bases align to TRBD1. Germline V lookup: CDR1 KGHDR, CDR2 SFDVKD. The CDR3 loop spans 16 amino acids. The V and J ends lost 5 bases and 6 bases, in that order; junction bases with no gene match: 11. CDR3 in DNA: TGTGCCACCAGTGCCCGGCCTGGGACAGGGGTGAATGGCTACACCTTC. Amino acid sequence: CATSARPGTGVNGYTF.

The chain combines TRBV7-9 with TRBJ2-1; 10 positions agree with TRBD2. The CDR3 loop spans 16 amino acids. Germline loops: CDR1 SEHNR, CDR2 FQNEAQ (reference sequence). Trimming removed 5 bases from V and 1 base from J; junction bases left unmatched: 5. The CDR3 nucleotides are TGTGCCAGCAGCGCCCAGACTAGCGGGTCCTACAATGAGCAGTTCTTC. Residues: CASSAQTSGSYNEQFF.

The chain carries TRBV25-1 and TRBJ2-3; TRBD2 aligns across 10 bases. The CDR3 is 14 amino acids. V lost 3 bases, J lost 3 bases, and 0 bases stayed unmatched. Germline assignment: CDR1 MGHDK and CDR2 SYGVNS. The CDR3 nucleotides are TGTGCCAGCAGTGATAGCGGGAGGACAGATACGCAGTATTTT. Translated: CASSDSGRTDTQYF.

The chain combines TRBV9 with TRBJ2-2, with 8 positions matching TRBD2. Germline-derived CDR1 and CDR2 are SGDLS and YYNGEE. J lost 6 bases, V lost 4 bases, and 8 bases had no gene match. CDR3 size: 15 residues. The CDR3 loop is CASSQGAGEAGELFF. The CDR3 nucleotides are TGTGCCAGCAGCCAGGGAGCGGGAGAGGCCGGGGAGCTGTTTTTT.

The V call is TRBV19, the J call TRBJ2-2; tentative D call: TRBD2 (5 bases). Trimming pared 5 bases from V and 10 bases from J, leaving 11 bases between. The CDR3 is 12 amino acids. Germline assignment: CDR1 LNHDA and CDR2 SQIVND (reference sequence). DNA for the CDR3: TGTGCCAGTAGTGCGATCGGGGAGGAGCTGTTTTTT. Translation gives CASSAIGEELFF.

The chain links TRBV5-4 to TRBJ2-3; the D is unclear. The germline V and J ends were trimmed by 2 bases and 6 bases, with 4 bases remaining between them. This CDR3 has 11 residues. Germline assignment: CDR1 SGHNT and CDR2 YYREEE (reference sequence). CDR3 residues: CASSFRDTQYF. The CDR3 DNA reads TGTGCCAGCAGCTTTCGGGATACGCAGTATTTT.

This chain joins TRBV6-5 and TRBJ1-1; D not resolved. CDR3 length: 11 residues. Trimming took 10 bases from V and 10 from J, leaving 16 bases between them. Per germline, CDR1 MNHEY and CDR2 SVGAGI. For the CDR3, the DNA is TGTGCCACCACCCAACCCAGTGGAGCTTTCTTT. This gives the protein CATTQPSGAFF.

The chain links TRBV7-9 to TRBJ2-1, with TRBD1 matching 8 bases. Looked up from germline, CDR1 is SEHNR and CDR2 is FQNEAQ (reference sequence). The CDR3 runs to 15 residues. V trimming: 1 base; J trimming: 5 bases; junction bases outside the gene matches: 4. The CDR3 spells CASSLGTGMDNEQFF. The CDR3 DNA follows: TGTGCCAGCAGCTTAGGGACAGGGATGGACAATGAGCAGTTCTTC.